This T cell receptor beta chain was found in a study of cytomegalovirus exposure and HLA in healthy donors. General study findings and limits: Many donors carried some public TCRs, although rarity characterized most TCR sequences.

Comment on this clone: Its specificity is not known.

Measured with immunoSEQ multiplex PCR; TCRdb has only the in-frame clones, and not every one. The sample lists 250,000 to 350,000 clones, roughly 88% occurring once. V lost 2 bases, J lost 8 bases, and 8 bases stayed unmatched. This CDR3 comprises 14 residues. Germline V gene lookup returns CDR1 WSHSY and CDR2 SAAADI. The sequenced sample was PBMCs. V is TRBV10-2 and J is TRBJ1-2, with 7 bases aligning to TRBD1. The sequence was obtained from a woman under 30 in good health and CMV-seronegative. In DNA, the CDR3 is TGCGCCAGCAGTGAGGGACAGGCACTATGGGGCTACACCTTC. It translates to CASSEGQALWGYTF.